These 21 T cell receptor beta chains came from one sample sequenced in a study of post-analysis software for immune sequencing data. Study conclusions and caveats: Compared with controls, patients had more of roughly five TRBV segments, including TRBV5-6, TRBV5-1 and TRBV20-1.

These receptors have no known antigen. Libraries were made from TCR beta cDNA, and they carried unique molecular identifiers. TCRdb independently ran MiXCR on the PCR reads; one entry per CDR3 protein. This table holds 380,000 or so distinct CDR3 sequences, roughly 36% found once. The source material was blood. The receptors come from a girl aged 10 to 17 with multiple sclerosis.

This clonotype was detected once. The rearrangement joins TRBV7-2 to TRBJ2-3; possible D gene TRBD1, 5 bases. The germline CDR1 and CDR2 sequences are SGHTA and FQGNSA. V lost 4 bases and J lost 3, with 8 bases in between. The CDR3 has 13 residues. The CDR3 bases are TGTGCCAGCAGCTCATACAGGACAGATACGCAGTATTTT. It translates to CASSSYRTDTQYF.

The J gene is TRBJ2-3, the V gene TRBV18; D unresolved. Trimming pared 6 bases from V and 4 bases from J, leaving 17 bases between. This CDR3 is 15 amino acids long. Germline loops: CDR1 KGHSH, CDR2 LQKENI. The CDR3 spells CASSPGFGGPDTQYF. Written as DNA, the CDR3 is TGTGCCAGCTCGCCAGGATTCGGTGGCCCAGATACGCAGTATTTT.

The CDR3 DNA reads as TGTGCCATCGGGACCGGGACTGAAGCTTTCTTT. Amino acid sequence: CAIGTGTEAFF. V is TRBV10-3 and J is TRBJ1-1; D perhaps matches TRBD1 (5 bases). The CDR3 has 11 amino acids. Germline assignment: CDR1 ENHRY and CDR2 SYGVKD. V was trimmed by 8 bases and J by 5 bases, leaving 9 bases between them.

The chain has TRBV12-3 or TRBV12-4 and TRBJ1-5, with 7 nucleotides matching TRBD1. J lost 3 bases, V lost 3 bases, and 8 bases had no gene match. This CDR3 spans 16 amino acids. CDR3 nucleotide sequence: TGTGCCAGCAGTTTTGGCCCGACAGGGAACAATCAGCCCCAGCATTTT. Protein sequence: CASSFGPTGNNQPQHF.

The J gene is TRBJ2-1, the V gene TRBV6-6; TRBD1 aligns across 7 bases. V shed 0 bases, J shed 7 bases, and the junction held 9 bases outside the gene matches. Germline V gene lookup returns CDR1 MNHNY and CDR2 SVGAGI (reference sequence). This CDR3 has 16 residues. The CDR3 loop is CASSYSTGWARNEQFF. The CDR3 DNA sequence: TGTGCCAGCAGTTACTCGACAGGGTGGGCTAGGAATGAGCAGTTCTTC.

For this clonotype: A junction end diverges from the germline sequence, so it may reflect a read error. The chain employs TRBV7-7 and TRBJ2-1; 11 positions match TRBD2. The CDR3 covers 20 residues. From germline, CDR1 is SSHAT and CDR2 FNYEAQ (reference sequence). The CDR3 region is CASSLALSSGRPKGNNEQFF. The CDR3 nucleotides read TGTGCTAGCAGCTTAGCGTTGTCTAGCGGGAGGCCTAAAGGAAACAATGAGCAGTTCTTC.

The chain joins TRBV20-1 to TRBJ2-5; no clear D. V gave up 0 bases and J gave up 3 bases, with 11 bases separating them. Germline CDR1 is DFQATT and CDR2 is SNEGSKA (reference sequence). The CDR3 is made up of 14 amino acids. CDR3: CSARDFGREETQYF. The CDR3 DNA is TGCAGTGCTAGAGATTTTGGCCGCGAAGAGACCCAGTACTTC.

J is TRBJ2-3 and V is TRBV4-1; D is unresolved. Trimming removed 1 base at V and 2 bases at J, with 13 bases between. This CDR3 is 16 amino acids long. The germline V gene has CDR1 MGHRA and CDR2 YSYEKL. The CDR3 is CASSQGAARATDTQYF. In DNA, the CDR3 is TGCGCCAGCAGCCAAGGGGCTGCCAGAGCCACAGATACGCAGTATTTT.

This chain joins TRBV7-9 and TRBJ1-1; a weak D match, TRBD1 (5 bases). Trimming removed 5 bases from V and 0 bases from J, with 13 bases in between. This CDR3 comprises 15 residues. Germline V CDR1 and CDR2: SEHNR, FQNEAQ (reference sequence). CDR3 protein: CASSAGATLNTEAFF. The CDR3 DNA is TGTGCCAGCAGCGCCGGGGCAACCCTGAACACTGAAGCTTTCTTT.

The chain is built from TRBV27 and TRBJ2-3, with D unresolved. The V and J ends lost 0 bases and 0 bases respectively, with 10 bases between them. Germline V gene data show CDR1 as MNHEY and CDR2 as SMNVEV (reference sequence). The CDR3 contains 16 residues. The CDR3 DNA is TGTGCCAGCAGTTTATCCGCTTTGTACAGCACAGATACGCAGTATTTT. This gives the protein CASSLSALYSTDTQYF.

Of note for this clonotype: One end of the junction varies from germline; a read error may be responsible. The chain recombines TRBV9 with TRBJ2-3; D not resolved. This CDR3 spans 15 amino acids. The germline gives CDR1 SGDLS, CDR2 YYNGEE. This chain's CDR3 is CASSVELLPTDTRYF. The CDR3 DNA reads TGTGCCAGCAGCGTAGAACTCCTCCCCACAGATACGCGGTATTTT.

This clonotype was observed a few times. The chain employs TRBV9 and TRBJ1-6, with no clear D. Germline V lookup: CDR1 SGDLS, CDR2 YYNGEE. V dropped 4 bases and J dropped 0 bases, with 17 bases sitting between them. The CDR3 totals 18 residues. CDR3 amino acids: CASSPQAGSSSYNSPLHF. The CDR3 DNA reads as TGTGCCAGCAGCCCCCAGGCCGGGAGTAGCTCCTATAATTCACCCCTCCACTTT.

The chain uses TRBV14 and TRBJ1-2, with 7 bases identical to TRBD1. The V segment lost 0 bases and the J segment 2 bases; nucleotides outside the gene matches: 6. CDR3 length equals 16 residues. The germline V gene has CDR1 SGHDN and CDR2 FVKESK. CDR3 region: CASSQDLGTVNYGYTF. CDR3 in DNA: TGTGCCAGCAGCCAAGATCTCGGGACAGTCAACTATGGCTACACCTTC. The whole variable domain, remainder taken from reference TRBV14 and TRBJ1-2, is EAGVTQFPSHSVIEKGQTVTLRCDPISGHDNLYWYRRVMGKEIKFLLHFVKESKQDESGMPNNRFLAERTGGTYSTLKVQPAELEDSGVYFCASSQDLGTVNYGYTFGSGTRLTVV.

V is TRBV21-1 and J is TRBJ1-2; the table's TRBD1 call for D was not verified on the DNA. TRBV21-1 is a pseudogene locus. The CDR3 runs to 14 residues. CDR3 loop: CASSKNKTGDGYTF. CDR3 DNA: TGTGCCAGCAGCAAGAATAAGACAGGGGATGGCTACACCTTC.

V and J are TRBV5-6 and TRBJ2-1; 12 bases agree with TRBD2. Germline values: CDR1 SGHDT, CDR2 YYEEEE. This CDR3 has 18 amino acids. Trimming removed 2 bases from V and 6 bases from J; junction bases left unmatched: 12. This CDR3 is CASSFRTSGVIRANEQFF. Written as DNA, the CDR3 is TGTGCCAGCAGCTTCCGGACTAGCGGGGTCATCAGGGCCAATGAGCAGTTCTTC. Variable domain in full (rest from reference TRBV5-6 and TRBJ2-1): DAGVTQSPTHLIKTRGQQVTLRCSPKSGHDTVSWYQQALGQGPQFIFQYYEEEERQRGNFPDRFSGHQFPNYSSELNVNALLLGDSALYLCASSFRTSGVIRANEQFFGPGTRLTVL.

About this clonotype: One base away lies a much larger clone, so this may be a sequencing read error. The chain has TRBV12-3 or TRBV12-4 and TRBJ2-7; D is uncertain. With 2 bases removed from V and 12 bases from J, the gap between germline ends came to 26 bases. The CDR3 contains 16 residues. This CDR3 reads CASSLNSAEFQETRYF. In DNA form, the CDR3 reads TGTGCCAGCAGTTTAAACAGCGCTGAATTCCAAGAGACCCGGTACTTC.

This clonotype was seen a few times. J is TRBJ2-4 and V is TRBV5-1, with D perhaps given as TRBD1 or TRBD2 (5 bases each). CDR3 length: 15 residues. Germline loops: CDR1 SGHRS, CDR2 YFSETQ. V was clipped by 0 bases and J by 5 bases, with 12 bases between them. In DNA form, the CDR3 reads TGCGCCAGCAGCTTGGTACCCGGGGACGAAAACATTCAGTACTTC. This translates into CASSLVPGDENIQYF.

The chain is built from TRBV7-3 and TRBJ2-1; the D is unclear. Germline loops: CDR1 SGHTA, CDR2 FQGTGA. The V end lost 5 bases, the J end lost 9 bases, and 17 bases lay between the germline ends. There are 14 residues in the CDR3. CDR3 loop: CASSLGLLQGEQFF. The CDR3 DNA follows: TGTGCCAGCAGCCTAGGCTTGCTTCAAGGTGAGCAGTTCTTC.

V and J are TRBV7-9 and TRBJ2-1; D might be TRBD2 (6 bases). Between the trimmed V and J ends, which lost 5 bases and 0 bases, there was a span of 14 bases. The CDR3 length is 16 residues. In germline, CDR1 is SEHNR, CDR2 FQNEAQ (reference sequence). The CDR3 region is CASSPLGGTSYNEQFF. In nucleotides, the CDR3 is TGTGCCAGCAGCCCCCTCGGGGGAACCTCCTACAATGAGCAGTTCTTC.

This clonotype was seen more than once but under ten times. The chain carries TRBV20-1 and TRBJ1-2; TRBD1 is a possible D gene (5 bases). The CDR3 consists of 12 residues. Germline assignment: CDR1 DFQATT and CDR2 SNEGSKA (reference sequence). V was trimmed by 6 bases and J by 5 bases, leaving 13 bases between them. The CDR3 sequence: CSAGTQYYGYTF. The CDR3 coding sequence is TGCAGTGCCGGGACCCAATATTATGGCTACACCTTC.

This clonotype was counted between two and nine times. The rearrangement joins TRBV6-5 to TRBJ1-5; D remains ambiguous. CDR3 length: 13 residues. Germline V gene lookup returns CDR1 MNHEY and CDR2 SVGAGI. Trimming shortened V by 11 bases and J by 2 bases, and 13 bases separated the two germline ends. CDR3 DNA: TGTGCCTCAGGAGGAGACCGCAATCAGCCCCAGCATTTT. Translating gives CASGGDRNQPQHF.